The text below deals with one TCR beta chain. The germline CDR1 and CDR2 sequences are SGDLS and YYNGEE. The CDR3 spans 16 residues. V was clipped by 4 bases and J by 3 bases, with 19 bases between them. This sample is part of a study of cytomegalovirus exposure and HLA in healthy donors. Vbeta (60) and Jbeta (13) primers were used in the PCR. Generated by immunoSEQ multiplex PCR, the TCRdb table keeps only in-frame clones and is missing some. The sample carries about 150,000 clones, over 60% recorded once. The V call is TRBV9, the J call TRBJ1-1, with D perhaps matching TRBD1 (6 bases). Sequencing input: PBMCs. The source is a woman between 18 and 29 years old in good health and CMV-seronegative. Here the CDR3 DNA reads TGTGCCAGCAGCATCGGATGGGGGGGGCAGGACACTGAAGCTTTCTTT. It specifies CASSIGWGGQDTEAFF.